The entry below describes one T cell receptor (beta chain). This record comes from a study of control samples from healthy donors and cancer patients. The CDR3 runs to 14 residues. V shed 4 bases, J shed 6 bases, and the junction held 8 bases outside the gene matches. The V gene's germline CDR1 is MNHEY and CDR2 SMNVEV (reference sequence). Assay used: immunoSEQ multiplex PCR; TCRdb lists only in-frame clones, some missing. There are about 70,000 clones in the sample; about 80% occur only once, and under 30% lies in the top ten. This receptor was taken from a man aged 50 to 60 in good health. This sequence joins TRBV27 and TRBJ1-2; TRBD1 agrees at 7 bases. Sequenced sample: blood. CDR3 bases: TGTGCCAGCAGTTATAACAGGGGAGGGGATGGCTACACCTTC. It translates to CASSYNRGGDGYTF.